The 5 T cell receptor beta chains listed next were all sequenced from one sample in a study of blood T cells in healthy people across ages. A second PCR, run for about 6 to 11 cycles, used a sample-barcoded 5' primer plus a J-beta primer mix. TCRdb re-called the 5' RACE reads with MiXCR, one entry per CDR3 protein. The data hold fewer than 750,000 distinct CDR3 sequences, with around half observed a single time. The sample taken for sequencing was blood. Every receptor here comes from a man older than 75 in good health.

The J gene is TRBJ2-1, the V gene TRBV18; TRBD1 aligns across 9 bases. The trim removed 3 bases at V and 8 bases at J, leaving 8 bases unmatched. This CDR3 comprises 15 residues. The germline CDR1 and CDR2 sequences are KGHSH and LQKENI. Here the CDR3 DNA reads TGTGCCAGCTCACCCACAGGGGGCGAAGTCCATGAGCAGTTCTTC. It yields the protein CASSPTGGEVHEQFF. The complete variable domain, with remaining parts taken from reference TRBV18 and TRBJ2-1, reads NAGVMQNPRHLVRRRGQEARLRCSPMKGHSHVYWYRQLPEEGLKFMVYLQKENIIDESGMPKERFSAEFPKEGPSILRIQQVVRGDSAAYFCASSPTGGEVHEQFFGPGTRLTVL.

Here the CDR3 reads CASMTSGGSADTQYF. DNA of the CDR3: TGTGCCAGCATGACGTCAGGGGGCTCAGCAGATACGCAGTATTTT. The chain links TRBV6-2 or TRBV6-3 to TRBJ2-3; 8 bases agree with TRBD1. Trimming removed 7 bases from V and 4 bases from J; junction bases left unmatched: 10. CDR1 is MNHEY, CDR2 SVGEGT, per germline. This CDR3 region has 15 residues.

This clonotype was observed a few times. The rearrangement joins TRBV7-9 to TRBJ1-2, with D possibly TRBD1 on 6 matching bases. V shed 5 bases and J shed 10 bases, with 11 bases lying between them. CDR3 length: 11 residues. Germline loops: CDR1 SEHNR, CDR2 FQNEAQ (reference sequence). The CDR3 loop is CASSAQGPYTF. The DNA for the CDR3 is TGTGCCAGCAGCGCACAGGGCCCCTACACCTTC.

A word on this clonotype: An end of the junction differs from the germline gene, which may be a read error. This chain connects TRBV6-5 to TRBJ1-2; D may be TRBD1 (5 bases). Germline V lookup: CDR1 MNHEY, CDR2 SVGAGI. There are 13 residues in the CDR3. The CDR3 DNA is TGTGCCTGCAGCCAGGGACGGGACTATGGCTACACCTTC. Protein: CACSQGRDYGYTF.

This clonotype occurred a few times. A much larger clone differs from this one at a single base, so this may be a read error. This chain links TRBV6-1 with TRBJ2-5, with D possibly TRBD2 on 6 matching bases. V was shortened by 5 bases and J by 11 bases, with 33 bases between the two germline ends. CDR1 MNHNS and CDR2 SASEGT come from the germline V gene. This CDR3 has 18 residues. CDR3 protein: CASSPSGGVGGRSYEQYF. In nucleotides, the CDR3 is TGTGCCAGCAGTCCGTCGGGCGGGGTTGGGGGTAGATCCTATGAGCAGTACTTC.